This T cell receptor (beta chain) originates from a study of blood T cell repertoires in COVID-19. Study background: COVID-19 samples, acute and convalescent, were from the United States, Italy and Spain. PBMCs, B-cell-depleted T cells, or T cells were the source of the cDNA or gDNA that made up the material.

This CDR3 region has 13 residues. Trimming stripped 7 bases from V and 1 base from J, with 9 bases between. Germline V gene sequence: CDR1 MNHEY, CDR2 SMNVEV (reference sequence). Authors' data handling: The assay estimated nucleated cells by amplifying reference gene primers. Profiling relied on immunoSEQ multiplex PCR, and the TCRdb table lists in-frame clones only, not all of them. The V and J calls and clone size are taken from that table; D and trimming were inferred from the DNA. The table has more than 200,000 clones, approximately 84% seen once; the top ten hold approximately 7.2%. The sample was peripheral blood. The chain uses TRBV27 and TRBJ2-3; maybe TRBD1 (6 bases). The clonotype comes from a woman older than 75 with acute or convalescent COVID-19. CDR3 region: CASTEGGTDTQYF. In nucleotides, the CDR3 is TGTGCCAGCACCGAGGGGGGCACAGATACGCAGTATTTT.